This T cell receptor (beta chain) appears in the sequencing data of a study of cytotoxic CD8 clonotypes in ibrutinib-treated CLL. Sequencing sought depths of 1 in 200,000 to 1 in 1 million T cells. Produced via immunoSEQ multiplex PCR; TCRdb's table is partial and in-frame only. This table has about 160,000 clones, more than 75% appearing once. This clone was seen more than once but under ten times. The CDR3 runs to 16 residues. This TCR was sampled from a human donor with chronic lymphocytic leukemia. The chain employs TRBV21-1 and TRBJ2-1; the DNA was not used to check the table's D call, TRBD1. TRBV21-1 counts as a pseudogene. The sample in question was PBMCs, obtained after 12 months of ibrutinib treatment. This CDR3 reads CASSKGFQAQYNEQFF. CDR3 coding DNA: TGTGCCAGCAGCAAAGGGTTCCAGGCGCAATACAATGAGCAGTTCTTC.